Listed below are T cell receptor beta chains from one sample, sequenced in a study of T-cell reconstitution after alpha-beta-depleted transplantation in children. TCRdb fed the PCR reads into MiXCR, producing one record per CDR3 protein. This table holds some 530,000 distinct CDR3 sequences, around 13% found once. This specimen consisted of PBMCs from the stem cell graft donor, obtained from the stem cell graft. These TCRs come from a human donor who donated a stem cell graft to a child with combined immunodeficiency. CDR3s include the opening cysteine and the closing phenylalanine or tryptophan. The D gene is left open where the match is weak. Clone sizes are given selectively: once, few, many, or a class where the clone is expanded.

TRBV9,TRBD2,TRBJ2-3,many,CASAERGGSTDTQYF,TGTGCCAGCGCTGAACGGGGGGGTAGCACAGATACGCAGTATTTT
TRBV12-3/TRBV12-4,TRBD2,TRBJ2-5,NA,CASRVGTSGRGQETQYF,TGTGCCAGCAGGGTAGGAACTAGCGGGAGGGGTCAAGAGACCCAGTACTTC
TRBV7-3,NA,TRBJ2-5,many,CASSYRAQETQYF,TGTGCCAGCAGCTACCGGGCCCAAGAGACCCAGTACTTC
TRBV7-3,NA,TRBJ2-1,NA,CASSDIGQTNYNEQFF,TGTGCCAGCAGCGACATCGGACAGACTAACTACAATGAGCAGTTCTTC
TRBV5-1,TRBD1,TRBJ2-7,few,CASSSTGTAYEQYF,TGCGCCAGCAGTTCTACCGGGACAGCCTACGAGCAGTACTTC
TRBV4-3,NA,TRBJ2-1,many,CASSQGGQILHNEQFF,TGCGCCAGCAGCCAAGGAGGACAGATCCTCCACAATGAGCAGTTCTTC
TRBV7-8,NA,TRBJ1-4,many,CASSFGPNEKLFF,TGTGCCAGCAGCTTCGGACCTAATGAAAAACTGTTTTTT
TRBV5-1,NA,TRBJ2-1,NA,CASSFVDYNEQFF,TGCGCCAGCAGCTTCGTTGACTACAATGAGCAGTTCTTC
TRBV12-3/TRBV12-4,TRBD1,TRBJ2-1,NA,CASTLGRGPIYNEQFF,TGTGCCAGCACACTAGGAAGGGGGCCCATCTACAATGAGCAGTTCTTC
TRBV5-6,TRBD1,TRBJ2-2,few,CASSADRGNTGELFF,TGTGCCAGCAGCGCGGACAGGGGGAACACCGGGGAGCTGTTTTTT
TRBV28,NA,TRBJ2-5,NA,CASRPWEWGEQETQYF,TGTGCCAGCAGGCCCTGGGAGTGGGGGGAACAAGAGACCCAGTACTTC
TRBV12-3/TRBV12-4,NA,TRBJ2-1,NA,CASTPSGGLGEQFF,TGTGCCAGCACCCCCTCCGGGGGGCTGGGTGAGCAGTTCTTC
TRBV6-2/TRBV6-3,TRBD1,TRBJ2-2,many,CASRLGQGNTGELFF,TGTGCCAGCAGACTGGGACAGGGTAACACCGGGGAGCTGTTTTTT
TRBV7-6,NA,TRBJ2-7,many,CASSLAASGYEQYF,TGTGCCAGCAGCTTAGCCGCGTCTGGATACGAGCAGTACTTC
TRBV6-1,NA,TRBJ1-1,NA,CASTEQGNTEAFF,TGTGCCAGCACGGAACAGGGGAACACTGAAGCTTTCTTT
TRBV9,TRBD2,TRBJ2-3,NA,CASSSQSGGARDTQYF,TGTGCCAGCAGCTCCCAGAGCGGGGGGGCTCGAGATACGCAGTATTTT
TRBV7-8,NA,TRBJ2-3,few,CASSPKARYTDTQYF,TGTGCCAGCAGCCCGAAAGCCCGATACACAGATACGCAGTATTTT
TRBV7-2,NA,TRBJ2-5,few,CASSSGQRETQYF,TGTGCCAGCAGCTCGGGACAAAGAGAGACCCAGTACTTC
TRBV5-1,TRBD2,TRBJ2-5,few,CASGTLAGRETQYF,TGCGCCAGCGGAACCCTAGCGGGGCGGGAGACCCAGTACTTC
TRBV7-6,NA,TRBJ2-2,few,CASSLLQGNTGELFF,TGTGCCAGCAGCTTACTACAGGGAAACACCGGGGAGCTGTTTTTT
TRBV12-3/TRBV12-4,NA,TRBJ1-3,few,CASSLPGRNTIYF,TGTGCCAGCAGTTTGCCGGGTCGAAACACCATATATTTT
TRBV7-9,TRBD2,TRBJ2-7,few,CATTLAGVGEQYF,TGTGCCACAACTCTAGCGGGAGTCGGGGAGCAGTACTTC
TRBV27,NA,TRBJ2-7,few,CASSLGKRGSYEQYF,TGTGCCAGCAGTTTAGGGAAAAGGGGATCCTACGAGCAGTACTTC
TRBV9,TRBD2,TRBJ2-1,few,CASSVGGGETYNEQFF,TGTGCCAGCAGCGTCGGCGGGGGGGAGACCTACAATGAGCAGTTCTTC
TRBV29-1,NA,TRBJ2-7,once,CSGADNYEQYF,TGCAGCGGTGCGGACAACTACGAGCAGTACTTC
TRBV4-2,TRBD2,TRBJ2-1,NA,CASSQVTSGGVSYNEQFF,TGTGCCAGCAGCCAAGTAACTAGCGGGGGGGTTTCCTACAATGAGCAGTTCTTC
TRBV27,NA,TRBJ2-3,many,CASSFGTTDTQYF,TGTGCCAGCAGTTTCGGGACCACAGATACGCAGTATTTT
TRBV20-1,TRBD2,TRBJ2-1,few,CSARLAGLRYNEQFF,TGCAGTGCTAGGCTAGCGGGGCTCCGCTACAATGAGCAGTTCTTC
TRBV9,NA,TRBJ2-1,many,CASSEPRGGGLDNEQFF,TGTGCCAGCAGCGAGCCCCGTGGGGGGGGGCTCGACAATGAGCAGTTCTTC
TRBV11-3,NA,TRBJ1-3,NA,CASSQQGYTIYF,TGTGCCAGCAGCCAACAGGGTTACACCATATATTTT
TRBV6-1,TRBD2,TRBJ2-1,few,CASSPGLAGGLSSYNEQFF,TGTGCCAGCAGCCCCGGACTAGCGGGGGGCCTCTCCTCCTACAATGAGCAGTTCTTC
TRBV7-2,NA,TRBJ2-3,few,CASSLVASIGTDTQYF,TGTGCCAGCAGCTTAGTAGCCTCTATTGGGACAGATACGCAGTATTTT
TRBV11-2,NA,TRBJ2-7,NA,CASSLAPGSRNEQYF,TGTGCCAGCAGTCTTGCCCCGGGGTCTCGGAACGAGCAGTACTTC
TRBV5-5,TRBD1,TRBJ2-2,few,CASSLLGGQNTGELFF,TGTGCCAGCAGCTTGTTAGGGGGCCAAAACACCGGGGAGCTGTTTTTT
TRBV7-6,NA,TRBJ1-2,few,CASSLTQGPEYGYTF,TGTGCCAGCAGCCTAACACAGGGCCCGGAGTATGGCTACACCTTC
TRBV5-6,NA,TRBJ1-2,NA,CASRSVGRYGYTF,TGTGCCAGCAGGTCCGTTGGGAGATATGGCTACACCTTC
TRBV24-1,TRBD1,TRBJ2-1,many,CATRNRGYNEQFF,TGTGCCACCAGGAACAGGGGATACAATGAGCAGTTCTTC
TRBV20-1,TRBD2,TRBJ2-1,NA,CSARAPGLAGVDNEQFF,TGCAGTGCTAGAGCGCCGGGACTAGCGGGAGTAGACAATGAGCAGTTCTTC
TRBV30,NA,TRBJ2-3,NA,CAWRRGFGDTDTQYF,TGTGCCTGGAGGAGGGGGTTCGGGGACACAGATACGCAGTATTTT
TRBV12-3/TRBV12-4,TRBD2,TRBJ2-1,few,CASSPPGLAPVEQFF,TGTGCCAGCAGCCCGCCGGGACTAGCGCCGGTAGAGCAGTTCTTC
TRBV7-3,TRBD2,TRBJ2-3,many,CASSLAGGHTDTQYF,TGTGCCAGCAGTTTAGCGGGGGGGCACACAGATACGCAGTATTTT
TRBV5-5,TRBD2,TRBJ2-7,few,CASSLPGGAYEQYF,TGTGCCAGCAGCCTTCCGGGGGGGGCCTACGAGCAGTACTTC
TRBV7-9,NA,TRBJ2-7,NA,CASSFIFDEQYF,TGTGCCAGCAGCTTTATTTTCGACGAGCAGTACTTC
TRBV7-2,NA,TRBJ1-5,few,CASSLVPVGQPQHF,TGTGCCAGCAGCTTAGTGCCCGTCGGGCAGCCCCAGCATTTT
TRBV12-3/TRBV12-4,NA,TRBJ1-6,few,CASSYRESYNSPLHF,TGTGCCAGCAGCTACAGGGAGTCCTATAATTCACCCCTCCACTTT
TRBV28,NA,TRBJ2-7,many,CASSFGGIDYEQYF,TGTGCCAGCTCCTTCGGGGGCATTGACTACGAGCAGTACTTC
TRBV28,TRBD2,TRBJ2-5,few,CASTLGGAEGETQYF,TGTGCCAGCACCCTCGGGGGGGCCGAGGGAGAGACCCAGTACTTC
TRBV25-1,TRBD1,TRBJ2-7,few,CASSEGTGFYEQYF,TGTGCCAGCAGTGAGGGGACAGGATTCTACGAGCAGTACTTC
TRBV10-3,NA,TRBJ1-1,NA,CATTKTDNTEAFF,TGTGCCACCACCAAGACAGATAACACTGAAGCTTTCTTT
TRBV12-3/TRBV12-4,TRBD1,TRBJ1-2,many,CASSGDSFYGYTF,TGTGCCAGCAGCGGGGACAGCTTCTATGGCTACACCTTC
TRBV29-1,NA,TRBJ2-2,few,CSAGQEGATGELFF,TGCAGCGCCGGACAGGAGGGAGCCACCGGGGAGCTGTTTTTT
TRBV5-1,TRBD1,TRBJ2-7,NA,CASSFTGGGLHEQYF,TGCGCCAGCAGCTTTACAGGGGGCGGTCTCCACGAGCAGTACTTC